The clone carrying this T cell receptor beta chain came up a few times. The antigen is unknown. The data were taken from a study of T cell responses to AZD1222 COVID-19 vaccine. This CDR3 has 13 amino acids. The ends lost 5 bases at V and 5 bases at J; junction bases unmatched: 5. CDR1 is SGHVS, CDR2 FQNEAQ, per germline. Findings and limits, study-wide: The study sampled repertoires only after the peak T cell response. Vaccine-associated CD4 TCRs spanned spike, dominant at 160-218 and 743-854.

Only in-frame clones appear in the TCRdb table, and some are missing; sequencing was by immunoSEQ multiplex PCR. Of about 130,000 clones listed, about 88% were seen once; the top ten hold roughly 4.5%. J is TRBJ1-2 and V is TRBV7-8; the match to TRBD1 covers 7 bases. The material sequenced was peripheral blood, taken on day 0 of AZD1222 vaccination. The receptor comes from an adult in good health. In DNA, the CDR3 is TGTGCCAGCAGCCCCGACAGGGATTATGGCTACACCTTC. This codes for CASSPDRDYGYTF.